The present T cell receptor beta chain was sequenced within a study of cytomegalovirus exposure and HLA in healthy donors (dated 2017 in TCRdb). As for the study more broadly: In an earlier analysis of fewer than 750 of the donors, 276 Gb of sequence data and just under 120 million unique TCR beta sequences from 150 million to 200 million T cells were reported. An early release that covered some 630 HLA-typed donors contained about 300 gigabases of sequencing data and tens of millions of unique TCR sequences. Among the roughly 380 genotyped donors, 75% to 90% belonged to the genetic ancestry cluster associated with self-reported Caucasian donors. The study aimed to test whether signatures of past pathogen exposure could be identified by cataloging public T cell receptors. The study used immunosequencing to profile the T cell repertoires of approximately 630 subjects and linked those repertoires to cytomegalovirus serostatus. Along with the approximately 700-subject first cohort, a separate validation cohort of 120 different subjects was used. The study combined high-throughput TCR immunosequencing, statistical association of individual TCRs with disease status, and machine learning to predict cytomegalovirus infection status. In a later analysis, previously published TCR beta repertoires from several hundred donors were re-analyzed and high-resolution HLA genotyping was added so that TCR occurrence patterns could be studied. The later analysis used no new phenotypic data to find candidate immune exposures, relying instead on TCR beta sequences and their occurrence across donors. In an earlier analysis of 500 to 650 of the donors, high-throughput TCR beta sequencing was used to judge whether each TCR beta V gene segment behaved as functional or pseudogenic. Donor age, sex, ethnicity and CMV serostatus were compiled alongside the repertoire data. A later genetic analysis took genome-wide SNP genotypes for about 65% of the 666 donors and used that subset as a discovery cohort. Every repertoire in the discovery cohort had been generated on one and the same sequencing platform. HLA typing covered class I and class II loci at four-digit resolution. The number of typed donors differed by locus: about 620-640 for A, B, C, DRB1 and DQB1; about 520 for DQA1; 606 for DPA1; and roughly 470 for DPB1. Several DR-DQ haplotypes were handled as single units for association and clustering because linkage in the cohort was strong. On average, 235,054 unique TCR beta nucleotide sequences were sequenced per donor among about 400 genotyped donors of the cohort, with roughly 18% of those sequences being non-productive. Overall results and qualifications from the work: Presence/absence analyses assumed roughly uniform sequencing depth across donors, an assumption that may not hold. Across donors, most TCR sequences were observed very rarely, whereas some public TCRs were present in many individuals. A cluster of highly shared sequence variants was judged likely to be a technical artifact of the sequencing pipeline. Most CMV-associated TCR beta chains appeared to be HLA-restricted in a later analysis, and the HLA associations seemed to be driven largely by CMV exposure. Strong co-occurrence of HLA alleles, especially DR and DQ, made assigning TCR associations to individual alleles difficult. Because counts were too low, roughly 16 rarely observed V segments, including chromosome 9 orphons, were excluded from the earlier analysis of some 590 of the donors. Some IMGT-functional V segments, including TRBV6-2 and TRBV6-3, could not be told apart with the 87-base-pair reads, so those segments were excluded. The only immune exposure information available for the cohort was CMV serostatus. According to a later analysis, parvovirus B19, influenza, CMV and Epstein-Barr virus appeared linked to several top co-occurrence clusters. A later analysis found that HLA-associated TCR beta chains were more clonally expanded and had lower generation probabilities than equally common non-associated chains. In the study, about 150 TCR beta chains were listed as associated with cytomegalovirus. In both the original and validation cohorts, the classifier was reported to diagnose cytomegalovirus status with high specificity and sensitivity. A later analysis found that TCR association rates varied across HLA loci, with DRB1 alleles showing the most associated TCRs and HLA-C alleles the fewest. V-gene and J-gene trimming of TCR beta chains was associated with a missense DCLRE1C variant in a later genetic analysis, and the association was replicated in an independent cohort. It was suggested by the authors that the approach could potentially be generalized to other disease states and immunological phenotypes. In an earlier analysis of approximately 590 of the donors, most TCR beta V segments appeared in productive rearrangements about 87% or about 30% of the time, broadly matching IMGT annotations. A later genetic analysis reported fewer N-insertions in productive TCRs among donors in an Asian-associated ancestry cluster than the roughly 700-donor mean. In this cohort, only TCR beta chains were sequenced, and detectable features were limited by the absence of alpha or paired-chain data. A further reported finding was that TCR beta sequences accurately predicted the HLA-A and HLA-B alleles for most subjects in the first cohort. In vitro tests confirmed that a few of the cytomegalovirus-associated TCR beta chains recognize cytomegalovirus antigens. Correlated functional status among segregating V segments might reflect linkage disequilibrium, but an unknown experimental factor could not be ruled out. Because HLA typing was unavailable for some donors at each locus, only the typed subset was used in association tests. Specific HLA alleles were associated with 18,000 or so TCR beta sequences at a false discovery rate of 0.05 in a later analysis.

Concerning this clone: It has no known antigen specificity. No base-level quality is on record; no much larger clone is a single base apart.

The cohort was made up of 500 to 800 healthy bone marrow donors. All cohort members were sampled while nominally healthy, although unrecorded immune exposures were likely present. The donor was CMV seropositive and belonged to the group of 250 to 300 seropositive cohort members. Each donor provided a peripheral blood sample, and peripheral blood mononuclear cells were used for TCR beta sequencing. The Qiagen DNeasy Blood Extraction Kit was used to extract genomic DNA from the blood cell samples. The library was built by means of the immunoSEQ multiplex PCR assay. The multiplex PCR relied on a mix of 60 forward primers for TCR Vbeta segments and 13 reverse primers for TCR Jbeta segments. The CDR3 region of rearranged TCR beta genes was amplified from genomic DNA with a multiplex PCR assay. Amplified TCR beta libraries were sequenced as 87-base-pair reads on the Illumina HiSeq System. The published analysis was carried out like this. A later analysis tallied around 87 million unique TCR beta chains across the 700 or so repertoires, and approximately 12 million of those chains were shared by two or more donors. Raw reads were error-corrected and collapsed into unique sequences by a nearest-neighbor algorithm in which closely related sequences were merged to remove PCR and sequencing errors. CDR3 sequences were aligned to IMGT reference sequences to assign V, D and J gene segments. Each retained sequence needed at least a six-nucleotide match to both a V gene segment and a J gene segment. Rearrangements were called productive when the CDR3 lacked stop codons and stayed in frame with V and J; all others were non-productive. CDR3 was defined by IMGT convention, running from the second conserved V-encoded cysteine to the conserved J-encoded phenylalanine. The earlier analysis of about 640 of the donors excluded any sequence lacking an unambiguous match to a single V gene segment. In an earlier analysis of several hundred of the donors, V segments were called functional above 56.7% productive rearrangements and were called segregating when the between-donor standard deviation exceeded 5%. A statistical classification framework was built for diagnosing cytomegalovirus status from the catalog of TCR beta chain sequences. In a later analysis, TCR nucleotide sequences were compared against IMGT/GENE-DB human TR gene sequences so that V and J genes could be assigned. A later analysis assigned CDR3 sequences and most-parsimonious VDJ recombination scenarios with the TCRdist pipeline. In a later analysis, each TCR beta chain was defined by its CDR3 amino acid sequence together with its V-gene family, and reads lacking a unique V-gene family were excluded. To address suspected cross-contamination and a sequencing artifact, a later analysis removed 592 highly shared, low-generation-probability nucleotide sequences. For each public chain, a later analysis derived a clonal expansion index from normalized ranks of inferred template counts within each repertoire. In a later analysis, generation probabilities were computed with a VDJ recombination model fitted to out-of-frame rearrangements, and the resulting probabilities were checked against IGoR. Hypergeometric tests were used in a later analysis to score TCR-TCR, TCR-HLA and TCR-CMV co-occurrence, with a repertoire-size bias correction applied to the TCR pairs. To estimate false discovery rates, a later analysis permuted the HLA or CMV assignments 20 times. A later analysis grouped co-occurring TCRs with DBSCAN, adding TCRdist sequence similarity when clustering within HLA-allele-positive subsets. Repertoires with fewer than 30,000 or more than 120,000 public chains were left out of co-occurrence clustering, as were several repertoires with anomalous nucleotide sharing. Entries here come from immuneACCESS through TCRdb and include only in-frame sequences with V and J called. Some clones fail to appear in such tables; in the studies checked, an unresolved V gene covers under half of the shortfall, and the cause of the remainder is unknown. The V and J calls and clone size were taken over from that table, and D and trimming were inferred from the DNA. This sample gives around 140,000 clones in total; more than 75% of them show up just once. Of the sample, around 2.5% is held by the ten largest clones.

Inclusive of the bounding cysteine and phenylalanine, the CDR3 is 15 residues long. Only the CDR3 region is kept as DNA, spanning 45 bases read in frame from base 1. Between the V and J ends, shortened by 0 bases and 10 bases respectively, the junction contains 14 bases. The germline V gene provides CDR1 SGHRS and CDR2 YFSETQ. The chain links TRBV5-1 with TRBJ1-6; tentative D gene TRBD1, with 6 bases matching. Material for sequencing was PBMCs. This TCR came from a woman between 18 and 29 years old in good health and CMV-seropositive. The nucleotide sequence reads TGCGCCAGCAGCTTGGACGTGAACAGGGTCTCACCCCTCCACTTT. Protein translation: CASSLDVNRVSPLHF.